Listed below are T cell receptor beta chains from one sample, sequenced in a study of shared clonotypes between healthy human individuals. TCRdb's copy holds only in-frame clones and misses some; the assay was immunoSEQ multiplex PCR. The table has about a million clones, about 72% seen once; the top ten hold 0.89%. Sequenced sample: memory CD4+ T cells from PBMCs. Receptors originate from a man in his late teens or twenties in good health. Some clones in this sample may be carry-over from other donors' samples. CDR3s include the opening cysteine and the closing phenylalanine or tryptophan. Fields, in order: J gene, V gene, clone size, D gene, CDR3 DNA, CDR3 protein. D genes are given only for firm matches. Expanded clones are given a class, and other clones once, few, many or no size at all.

TRBJ2-3	TRBV4-3	-	-	TGCGCCAGCAGCCAAGATAAAGGACCCACCACAGATACGCAGTATTTT	CASSQDKGPTTDTQYF
TRBJ2-2	TRBV18	-	-	TGTGCCAGCTCACCAGGGGCAGTCCGAACCGGGGAGCTGTTTTTT	CASSPGAVRTGELFF
TRBJ2-7	TRBV6-5	-	-	TGTGCCAGCAGTTATTCCCCTGGGACGACCGCCGAGCAGTACTTC	CASSYSPGTTAEQYF
TRBJ2-7	TRBV7-9	-	-	TGTGCCAGCAGCTCCGACAGGTCAACCTACGAGCAGTACTTC	CASSSDRSTYEQYF
TRBJ2-6	TRBV19	-	-	TGTGCCAGTAGTATAATGAGGAGTTCTGGGGCCAACGTCCTGACTTTC	CASSIMRSSGANVLTF
TRBJ2-2	TRBV6-1	few	TRBD1	TGTGCCAGCAGAGAGGGACAGGGGGCGGACGGGGAGCTGTTTTTT	CASREGQGADGELFF
TRBJ1-5	TRBV6-1	-	-	TGTGCCAGCGGTCTACAGGGTGGTTCGGATCAGCCCCAGCATTTT	CASGLQGGSDQPQHF
TRBJ1-1	TRBV5-1	-	-	TGCGCCAGCAGCCTAAGGTCAGGGATTAAGAACACTGAAGCTTTCTTT	CASSLRSGIKNTEAFF
TRBJ2-2	TRBV2	-	TRBD2	TGTGCCAGCAGTCTCACTAGCGGGAGCAACACCGGGGAGCTGTTTTTT	CASSLTSGSNTGELFF
TRBJ2-7	TRBV5-1	-	TRBD2	TGCGCCAGCAGCTTGAATCTCTTAGCGGGGGTCCACGAGCAGTACTTC	CASSLNLLAGVHEQYF
TRBJ2-1	TRBV4-2	-	TRBD2	TGTGCCAGCAGCGATAACCCTAGCGGGAGCTACAATGAGCAGTTCTTC	CASSDNPSGSYNEQFF
TRBJ1-1	TRBV29-1	few	TRBD1	TGCAGCGTGGACAGGGGCGGCACTGAAGCTTTCTTT	CSVDRGGTEAFF
TRBJ2-4	TRBV11-3	-	-	TGTGCCAGCAGCTTAGGTACCCGGGAGCCCAAAAGGGGCATTCAGTACTTC	CASSLGTREPKRGIQYF
TRBJ1-5	TRBV27	-	-	TGTCTAGCGAGACAACAGTATAGCAATCAGCCCCAGCATTTT	CLARQQYSNQPQHF
TRBJ1-5	TRBV5-1	-	-	TGCGCCAGCAGAGGGCTCAATAGCAATCAGCCCCAGCATTTT	CASRGLNSNQPQHF
TRBJ2-5	TRBV18	few	TRBD1	TGTGCCAGCTCACCGCGGACCACAGGGGTGGAAGAGACCCAGTACTTC	CASSPRTTGVEETQYF
TRBJ2-1	TRBV7-3	few	-	TGTGCCAGCAGCTTTTCGGGATCTAACAATGAGCAGTTCTTC	CASSFSGSNNEQFF
TRBJ2-2	TRBV5-4	-	-	TGTGCCAGCAGCTTCGGGCGGGGTAGCACCGGGGAGCTGTTTTTT	CASSFGRGSTGELFF
TRBJ2-5	TRBV2	-	-	TGTGCCAGCAGTGCGGGGGAGACCCAGTACTTC	CASSAGETQYF
TRBJ2-1	TRBV5-4	-	TRBD1	TGTGCCAGCAGCTGGGGGACAGGAGCGGATGGAAATGAGCAGTTCTTC	CASSWGTGADGNEQFF
TRBJ2-1	TRBV12-5	-	TRBD2	TGTGCTAGTGGTCCCGGGACTATGCACAATGAGCAGTTCTTC	CASGPGTMHNEQFF
TRBJ2-3	TRBV4-1	-	-	TGCGCCAGCAGCCCCAGGGTGACCCGCACAGATACGCAGTATTTT	CASSPRVTRTDTQYF
TRBJ2-3	TRBV7-8	-	-	TGTGCCAGCAGCTTGGACCTGGGCCCCACAGATACGCAGTATTTT	CASSLDLGPTDTQYF
TRBJ2-1	TRBV7-9	-	-	TGTGCCAGCAGTCCAACCAAGGCTGGGGACAATGAGCAGTTCTTC	CASSPTKAGDNEQFF
TRBJ2-2	TRBV10-3	-	-	TGTGCCAGCGGTCCGGGCCAGGCAAACACCGGGGAGCTGTTTTTT	CASGPGQANTGELFF
TRBJ2-7	TRBV4-1	-	-	TGCGCCAGCAGCCAACCGACAACCGGTCACGAGCAGTACTTC	CASSQPTTGHEQYF
TRBJ2-7	TRBV9	-	-	TGTGCCAGCTCTCTCGAGGGAGCCGCCTACGAGCAGTACTTC	CASSLEGAAYEQYF
TRBJ1-2	TRBV18	-	-	TGTGCCAGCTCACCACTGGGGGATGGCTACACCTTC	CASSPLGDGYTF
TRBJ1-5	TRBV11-2	-	-	TGTGCCAGCAGCTCGGGGGCAAATCAGCCCCAGCATTTT	CASSSGANQPQHF
TRBJ2-1	TRBV4-1	-	TRBD2	TGCGCCAGCAGCCAGGGACTAGCGGGACTCCCGAAGTACAATGAGCAGTTCTTC	CASSQGLAGLPKYNEQFF
TRBJ2-5	TRBV15	-	-	TGTGCCACCAGCAGGGATATACAGGGATACCAAGAGACCCAGTACTTC	CATSRDIQGYQETQYF
TRBJ2-1	TRBV30	-	TRBD1	TGTGCCTGGGACAGGGTGGGGCAGTTCTTC	CAWDRVGQFF
TRBJ2-7	TRBV18	once	TRBD2	TGTGCCAGCTCACTCTCTAGCGGGAGTGCCGAGCAGTACTTC	CASSLSSGSAEQYF
TRBJ2-3	TRBV18	-	TRBD2	TGTGCCAGCTCACCACAACTAGCGGGAAGTAAGACAGATACGCAGTATTTT	CASSPQLAGSKTDTQYF
TRBJ2-5	TRBV12-5	few	-	TGTGCTAGCGCGCCCGGGAGAGACCAAGAGACCCAGTACTTC	CASAPGRDQETQYF
TRBJ2-2	TRBV6-5	-	-	TGTGCCAGCAGTTACTTATCGGCGGGCGTCGGGGAGCTGTTTTTT	CASSYLSAGVGELFF
TRBJ1-1	TRBV5-6	once	-	TGTGCCAGCAGCTTGGACTTAAACACTGAAGCTTTCTTT	CASSLDLNTEAFF
TRBJ2-1	TRBV4-3	few	-	TGCGCCAGCAGCCAAGTCGGGGCAGACAATGAGCAGTTCTTC	CASSQVGADNEQFF